This T cell receptor (beta chain) was profiled in a study of cytomegalovirus exposure and HLA in healthy donors. The PCR made use of 60 Vbeta and 13 Jbeta primers. Generated by immunoSEQ multiplex PCR, the TCRdb table keeps only in-frame clones and is missing some. The repertoire holds roughly 120,000 clones, approximately 80% seen once, with around 4% in the top ten. Comments on this clone: What it recognizes is unknown.

Broader study findings: Within the data, a cluster of highly shared sequence variants was likely a sequencing artifact. As a later analysis revealed, most CMV-associated TCR beta chains appeared HLA-restricted. Common viral pathogens were later found to be apparently linked to several of the most significant clusters. The authors enumerated some 170 TCR beta chains as linked to cytomegalovirus.

The CDR3 covers 15 residues. The junction had 6 bases not matched to a gene; V was cut back by 0 bases and J by 10 bases. Germline CDR1 reads SGDLS; CDR2 reads YYNGEE. The chain couples TRBV9 to TRBJ1-6; 8 bases align to TRBD1. What was sequenced was PBMCs. This receptor was identified in a man between 35 and 55 years old in good health and CMV-seronegative. This CDR3 is CASSVGMDRVSPLHF. CDR3 sequence (DNA): TGTGCCAGCAGCGTAGGAATGGACAGGGTCTCACCCCTCCACTTT.